This passage covers 10 T cell receptor beta chains from one sample sequenced in a study of T cell responses to AZD1222 COVID-19 vaccine. Sequencing was performed with immunoSEQ multiplex PCR; in TCRdb, only in-frame clones are kept and a portion is missing. This sample has 130,000 or so clones, with less than 95% found just once. Sample: peripheral blood, taken on day 0 of AZD1222 vaccination. These receptors all come from an adult in good health.

The chain uses TRBV9 and TRBJ1-3; D is perhaps TRBD1 (5 bases). V was cut by 3 bases and J by 0 bases, with 16 bases left in between. CDR3 size: 17 residues. Germline values: CDR1 SGDLS, CDR2 YYNGEE. DNA for the CDR3: TGTGCCAGCAGCGCCTTCGGGGGAGCCTCCTCTGGAAACACCATATATTTT. Protein product: CASSAFGGASSGNTIYF.

V usage is TRBV6-4 and J usage is TRBJ2-3; the D gene is possibly TRBD1 (7 bases). The V gene's germline CDR1 is MRHNA and CDR2 SNTAGT. Trimming took 3 bases from V and 0 from J, leaving 13 bases between them. The CDR3 loop spans 16 amino acids. The DNA for the CDR3 is TGTGCCAGCAGTGAAATGGAGGGGGCTAGCACAGATACGCAGTATTTT. Its protein product is CASSEMEGASTDTQYF.

The V gene is TRBV4-3, the J gene TRBJ1-2; possibly TRBD1 for D (6 bases). Germline CDR1 and CDR2: LGHNA and YSLEER. The CDR3 is 16 residues long. Trimming removed 1 base from V and 7 bases from J, with 19 bases in between. CDR3 DNA: TGCGCCAGCAGCCAAGGTCAGGGACACCTCGAGGGTGGCTACACCTTC. This translates into CASSQGQGHLEGGYTF.

The J gene is TRBJ1-2, the V gene TRBV11-2; no clear D gene. Trimming took 4 bases from V and 1 from J, leaving 13 bases between them. The CDR3 covers 15 residues. The V gene's germline CDR1 is SGHAT and CDR2 FQNNGV. CDR3 in amino acids: CASSSPPILNYGYTF. The CDR3 DNA sequence: TGTGCCAGCAGCTCACCGCCCATTCTTAACTATGGCTACACCTTC.

The chain has TRBV9 and TRBJ1-2; 7 bases fit TRBD1. The CDR3 covers 17 residues. Looked up from germline, CDR1 is SGDLS and CDR2 is YYNGEE. Trimming removed 1 base from V and 4 bases from J; junction bases left unmatched: 13. The CDR3 loop reads CASSVQINTGTVYGYTF. The DNA of the CDR3 is TGTGCCAGCAGCGTACAAATCAATACCGGGACAGTCTATGGCTACACCTTC.

This clone was seen a single time. J is TRBJ2-3 and V is TRBV29-1, with D maybe TRBD1 (6 bases). Trimming took off 8 bases at V and 7 bases at J, with 13 bases between the two ends. Germline V gene data show CDR1 as SQVTM and CDR2 as ANQGSEA. There are 11 residues in the CDR3. The CDR3 region is CSFRTGHTQYF. CDR3 in DNA: TGCAGCTTTAGAACAGGGCATACGCAGTATTTT.

This clone was detected a few times. This chain uses TRBV15 with TRBJ2-3, with D perhaps matching TRBD2 (5 bases). CDR3 length: 16 residues. V was shortened by 3 bases and J by 6 bases, with 19 bases between the two germline ends. The germline V gene encodes CDR1 LNHNV and CDR2 YYDKDF (reference sequence). The CDR3 DNA reads as TGTGCCACCAGCAGTGACGCAAGGACTCAGTGGGATACGCAGTATTTT. Translated: CATSSDARTQWDTQYF.

This clone appeared a few times. DNA for the CDR3: TGTGCCAGCAGCCAAGAACCCCTCAGCACAGATACGCAGTATTTT. Residues: CASSQEPLSTDTQYF. The V call is TRBV3-1 (or the pseudogene TRBV3-2), the J call TRBJ2-3; D gene unclear. There are 15 residues in the CDR3. V lost 0 bases, J lost 0 bases, and 7 bases lay in between. Per the germline V gene, CDR1 is LGHDT and CDR2 is YNNKEL (reference sequence).

The chain links TRBV18 to TRBJ1-1, with a weak D call TRBD1 (5 bases). The germline V gene has CDR1 KGHSH and CDR2 LQKENI. With 2 bases removed from V and 4 bases from J, the gap between germline ends came to 8 bases. The CDR3 extends over 13 amino acids. The CDR3 protein is CASSPVGATEAFF. DNA for the CDR3: TGTGCCAGCTCACCAGTCGGGGCCACTGAAGCTTTCTTT. Using reference TRBV18 and TRBJ1-1 for the parts outside the CDR3, the full variable domain is NAGVMQNPRHLVRRRGQEARLRCSPMKGHSHVYWYRQLPEEGLKFMVYLQKENIIDESGMPKERFSAEFPKEGPSILRIQQVVRGDSAAYFCASSPVGATEAFFGQGTRLTVV.

This chain joins TRBV4-3 and TRBJ2-7; D unclear. The CDR3 spans 14 residues. Germline assignment: CDR1 LGHNA and CDR2 YSLEER. V dropped 4 bases and J dropped 0 bases, with 10 bases sitting between them. In nucleotides, the CDR3 is TGCGCCAGCAGCCGGGATGTTAGCTCCTACGAGCAGTACTTC. Translation: CASSRDVSSYEQYF.